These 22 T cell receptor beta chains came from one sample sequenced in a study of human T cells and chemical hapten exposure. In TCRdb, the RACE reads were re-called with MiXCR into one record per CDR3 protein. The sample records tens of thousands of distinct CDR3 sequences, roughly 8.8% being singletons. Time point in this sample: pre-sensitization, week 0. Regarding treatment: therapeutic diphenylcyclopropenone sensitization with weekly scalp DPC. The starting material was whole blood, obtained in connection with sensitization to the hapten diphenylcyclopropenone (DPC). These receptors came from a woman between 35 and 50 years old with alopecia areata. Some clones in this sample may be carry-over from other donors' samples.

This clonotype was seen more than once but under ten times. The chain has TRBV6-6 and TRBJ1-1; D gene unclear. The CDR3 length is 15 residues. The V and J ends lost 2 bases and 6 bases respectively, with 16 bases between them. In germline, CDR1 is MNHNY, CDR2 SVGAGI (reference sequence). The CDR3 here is CASSYEGIGIAEAFF. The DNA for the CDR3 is TGTGCCAGCAGTTACGAAGGAATTGGGATAGCTGAAGCTTTCTTT.

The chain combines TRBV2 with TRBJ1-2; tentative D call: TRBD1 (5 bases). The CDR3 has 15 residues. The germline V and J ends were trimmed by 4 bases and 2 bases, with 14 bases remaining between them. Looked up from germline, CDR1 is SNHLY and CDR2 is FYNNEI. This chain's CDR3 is CASSATFGANYGYTF. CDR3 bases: TGTGCCAGCAGTGCGACTTTTGGGGCCAACTATGGCTACACCTTC. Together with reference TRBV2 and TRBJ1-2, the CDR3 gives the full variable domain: EPEVTQTPSHQVTQMGQEVILRCVPISNHLYFYWYRQILGQKVEFLVSFYNNEISEKSEIFDDQFSVERPDGSNFTLKIRSTKLEDSAMYFCASSATFGANYGYTFGSGTRLTVV.

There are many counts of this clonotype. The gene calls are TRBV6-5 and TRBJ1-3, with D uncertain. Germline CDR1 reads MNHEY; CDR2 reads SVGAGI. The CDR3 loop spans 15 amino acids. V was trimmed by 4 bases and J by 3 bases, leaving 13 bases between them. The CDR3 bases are TGTGCCAGCAGTTCCACCCCCCTCGGTGGAAACACCATATATTTT. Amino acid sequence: CASSSTPLGGNTIYF.

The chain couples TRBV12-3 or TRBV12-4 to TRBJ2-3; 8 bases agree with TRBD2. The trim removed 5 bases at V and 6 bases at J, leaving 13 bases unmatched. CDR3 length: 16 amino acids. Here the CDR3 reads CASSPLAGGHQDTQYF. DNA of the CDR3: TGTGCCAGCAGTCCTTTGGCGGGGGGCCATCAGGATACGCAGTATTTT.

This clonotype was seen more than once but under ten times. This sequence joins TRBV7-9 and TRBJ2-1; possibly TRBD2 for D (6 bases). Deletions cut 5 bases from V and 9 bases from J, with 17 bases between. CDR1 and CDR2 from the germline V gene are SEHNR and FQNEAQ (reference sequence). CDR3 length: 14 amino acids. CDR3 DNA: TGTGCCAGCAGCCCAAACTGGAGGGCGGCTGAGCAGTTCTTC. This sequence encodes CASSPNWRAAEQFF.

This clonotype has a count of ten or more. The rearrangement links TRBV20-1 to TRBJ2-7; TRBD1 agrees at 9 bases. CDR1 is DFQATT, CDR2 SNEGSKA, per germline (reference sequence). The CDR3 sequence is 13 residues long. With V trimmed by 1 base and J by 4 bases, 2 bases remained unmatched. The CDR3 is CSARGDREYEQYF. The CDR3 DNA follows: TGCAGTGCTAGAGGGGACAGGGAATACGAGCAGTACTTC.

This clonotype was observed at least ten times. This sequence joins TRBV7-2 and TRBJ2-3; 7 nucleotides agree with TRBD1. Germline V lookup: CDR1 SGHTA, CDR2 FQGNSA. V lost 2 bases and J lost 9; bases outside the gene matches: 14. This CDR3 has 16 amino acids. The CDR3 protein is CASSLLPGQTLATQYF. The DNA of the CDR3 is TGTGCCAGCAGCTTACTCCCGGGACAGACGTTGGCCACGCAGTATTTT. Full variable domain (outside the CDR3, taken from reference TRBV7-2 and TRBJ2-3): GAGVSQSPSNKVTEKGKDVELRCDPISGHTALYWYRQSLGQGLEFLIYFQGNSAPDKSGLPSDRFSAERTGGSVSTLTIQRTQQEDSAVYLCASSLLPGQTLATQYFGPGTRLTVL.

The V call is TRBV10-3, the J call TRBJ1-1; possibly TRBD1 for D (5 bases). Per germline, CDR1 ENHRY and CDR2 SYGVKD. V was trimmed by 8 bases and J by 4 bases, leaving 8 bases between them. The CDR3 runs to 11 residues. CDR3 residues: CAISGATEAFF. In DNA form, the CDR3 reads TGTGCCATCTCTGGGGCCACTGAAGCTTTCTTT.

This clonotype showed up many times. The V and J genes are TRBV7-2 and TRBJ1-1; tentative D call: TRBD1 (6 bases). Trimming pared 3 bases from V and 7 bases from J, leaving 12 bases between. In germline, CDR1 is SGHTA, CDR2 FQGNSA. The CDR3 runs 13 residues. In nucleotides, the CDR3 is TGTGCCAGCAGCTTGCCGGGACAAGTTGAAGCTTTCTTT. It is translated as CASSLPGQVEAFF. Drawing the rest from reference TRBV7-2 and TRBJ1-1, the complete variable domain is GAGVSQSPSNKVTEKGKDVELRCDPISGHTALYWYRQSLGQGLEFLIYFQGNSAPDKSGLPSDRFSAERTGGSVSTLTIQRTQQEDSAVYLCASSLPGQVEAFFGQGTRLTVV.

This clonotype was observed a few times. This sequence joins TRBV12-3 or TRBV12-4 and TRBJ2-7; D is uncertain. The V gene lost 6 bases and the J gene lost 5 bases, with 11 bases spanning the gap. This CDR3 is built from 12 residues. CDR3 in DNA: TGTGCCAGCAGCCCCAGGCTAAACGAGCAGTACTTC. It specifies CASSPRLNEQYF.

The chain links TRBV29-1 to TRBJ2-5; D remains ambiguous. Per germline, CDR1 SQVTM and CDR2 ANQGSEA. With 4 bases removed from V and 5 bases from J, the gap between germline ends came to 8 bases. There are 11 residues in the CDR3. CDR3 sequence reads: CSVVLGETQYF. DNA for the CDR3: TGCAGCGTTGTCCTTGGTGAGACCCAGTACTTC.

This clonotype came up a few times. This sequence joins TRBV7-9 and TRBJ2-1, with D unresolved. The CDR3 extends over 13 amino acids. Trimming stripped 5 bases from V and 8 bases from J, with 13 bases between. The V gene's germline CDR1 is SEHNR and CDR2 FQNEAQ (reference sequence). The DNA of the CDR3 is TGTGCCAGCAGCCCGACGGCCAATTATGAGCAGTTCTTC. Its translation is CASSPTANYEQFF.

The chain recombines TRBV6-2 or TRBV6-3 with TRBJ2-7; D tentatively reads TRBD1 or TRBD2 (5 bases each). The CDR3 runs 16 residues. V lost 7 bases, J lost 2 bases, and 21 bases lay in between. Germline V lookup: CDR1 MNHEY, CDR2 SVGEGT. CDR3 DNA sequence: TGTGCCAGCATTAGAGATGCCGGGACCGCCGCCTACGAGCAGTACTTC. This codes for CASIRDAGTAAYEQYF.

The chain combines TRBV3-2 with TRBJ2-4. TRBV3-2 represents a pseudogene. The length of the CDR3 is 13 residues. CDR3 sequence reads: CASSQDSNNIQYF. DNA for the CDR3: TGTGCCAGCAGCCAAGATTCAAACAACATTCAGTACTTC.

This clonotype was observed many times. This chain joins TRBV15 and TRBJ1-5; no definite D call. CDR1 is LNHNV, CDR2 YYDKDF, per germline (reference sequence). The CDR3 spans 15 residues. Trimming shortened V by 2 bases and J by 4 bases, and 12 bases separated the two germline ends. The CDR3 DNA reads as TGTGCCACCAGCAGATCAGGCTTGTTAAATCAGCCCCAGCATTTT. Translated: CATSRSGLLNQPQHF.

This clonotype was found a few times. The CDR3 reads CASSLRGPTPNTEAFF. CDR3 DNA sequence: TGTGCCAGCAGCTTAAGGGGCCCCACCCCGAACACTGAAGCTTTCTTT. The rearrangement uses TRBV7-9 and TRBJ1-1, with a weak D call TRBD1 (5 bases). Germline V CDR1 and CDR2: SEHNR, FQNEAQ (reference sequence). The V end was cut by 2 bases, the J end by 1 base, with 14 bases between. The CDR3 has 16 amino acids.

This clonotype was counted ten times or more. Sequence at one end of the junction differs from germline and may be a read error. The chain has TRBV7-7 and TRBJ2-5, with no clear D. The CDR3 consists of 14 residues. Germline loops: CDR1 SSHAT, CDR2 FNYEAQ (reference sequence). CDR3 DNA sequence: TGTGCTAGCAGCTCTAGTCCGAGCCAAGAGACCCAGTACTTC. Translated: CASSSSPSQETQYF.

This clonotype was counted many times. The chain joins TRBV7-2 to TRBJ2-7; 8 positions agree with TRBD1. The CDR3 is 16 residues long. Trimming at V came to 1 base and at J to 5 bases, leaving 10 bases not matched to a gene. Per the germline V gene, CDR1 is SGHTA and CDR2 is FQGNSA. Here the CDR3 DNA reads TGTGCCAGCAGCTTAGGCACAGGGGGAAAGAAGAACGAGCAGTACTTC. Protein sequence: CASSLGTGGKKNEQYF.

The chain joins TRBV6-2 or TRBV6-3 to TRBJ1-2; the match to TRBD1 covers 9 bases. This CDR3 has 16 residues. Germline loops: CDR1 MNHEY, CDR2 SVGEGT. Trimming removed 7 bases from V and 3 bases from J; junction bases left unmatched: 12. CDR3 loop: CASTASGTGPYYGYTF. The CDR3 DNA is TGTGCCAGCACCGCCTCCGGGACAGGGCCCTACTATGGCTACACCTTC.

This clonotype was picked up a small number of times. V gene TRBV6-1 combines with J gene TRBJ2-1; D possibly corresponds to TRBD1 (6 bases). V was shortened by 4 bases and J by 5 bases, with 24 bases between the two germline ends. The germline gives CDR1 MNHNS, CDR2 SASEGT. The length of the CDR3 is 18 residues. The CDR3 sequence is CASSGHPVGTRFHNEQFF. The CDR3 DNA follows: TGTGCCAGCAGTGGCCATCCTGTTGGGACACGATTTCACAATGAGCAGTTCTTC.

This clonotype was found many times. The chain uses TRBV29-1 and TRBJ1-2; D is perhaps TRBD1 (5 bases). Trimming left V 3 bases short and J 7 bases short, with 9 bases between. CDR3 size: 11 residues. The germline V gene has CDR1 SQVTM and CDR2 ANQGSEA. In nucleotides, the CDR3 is TGCAGCGTTGACAGGGCGGCTGGCTACACCTTC. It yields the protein CSVDRAAGYTF.

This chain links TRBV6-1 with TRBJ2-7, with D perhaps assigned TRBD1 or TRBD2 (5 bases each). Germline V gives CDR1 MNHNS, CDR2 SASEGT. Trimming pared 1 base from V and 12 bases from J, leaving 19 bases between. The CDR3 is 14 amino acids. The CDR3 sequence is CASSEGGSARKPYF. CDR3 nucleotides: TGTGCCAGCAGTGAAGGGGGGTCGGCGCGTAAGCCGTACTTC.